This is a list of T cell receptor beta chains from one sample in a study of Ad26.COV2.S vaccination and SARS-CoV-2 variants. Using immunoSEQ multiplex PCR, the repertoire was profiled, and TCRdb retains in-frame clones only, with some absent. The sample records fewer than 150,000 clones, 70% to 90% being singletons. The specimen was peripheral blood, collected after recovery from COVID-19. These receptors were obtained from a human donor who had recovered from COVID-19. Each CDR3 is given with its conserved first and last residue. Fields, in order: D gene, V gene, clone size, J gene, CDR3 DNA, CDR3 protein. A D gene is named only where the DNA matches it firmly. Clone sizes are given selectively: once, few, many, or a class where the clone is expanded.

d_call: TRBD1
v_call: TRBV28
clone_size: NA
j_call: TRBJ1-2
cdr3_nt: TGTGCCAGCAGTCCGAACGTAGCGCCCGGGACAGGGCAGTATGGCTACACCTTC
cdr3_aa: CASSPNVAPGTGQYGYTF

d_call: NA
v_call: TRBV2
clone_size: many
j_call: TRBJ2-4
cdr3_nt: TGTGCCAGCAGCGCGTCCTCAGGGGGGAGTCGGGGAGTGTCCAAAAACATTCAGTACTTC
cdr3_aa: CASSASSGGSRGVSKNIQYF

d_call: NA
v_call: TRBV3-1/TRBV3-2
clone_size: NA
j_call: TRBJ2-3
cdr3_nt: TGTGCCAGCAGCCAAGTGCGTCCGGGCACAGATACGCAGTATTTT
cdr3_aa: CASSQVRPGTDTQYF

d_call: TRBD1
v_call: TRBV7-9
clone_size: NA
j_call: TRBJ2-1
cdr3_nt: TGTGCCAGCAGCTGGAAGGACAGGGGGGTTGGGAATAATGAGCAGTTCTTC
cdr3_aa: CASSWKDRGVGNNEQFF

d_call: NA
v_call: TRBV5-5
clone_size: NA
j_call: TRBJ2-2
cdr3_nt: TGTGCCAGCAGCTTGTTGGCCTACGGGGAGCTGTTTTTT
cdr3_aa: CASSLLAYGELFF

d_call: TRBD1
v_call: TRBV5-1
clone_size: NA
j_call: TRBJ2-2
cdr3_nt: TGCGCCAGCAGCTCGCAGGGGGCGGCCACCGGGGAGCTGTTTTTT
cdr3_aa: CASSSQGAATGELFF

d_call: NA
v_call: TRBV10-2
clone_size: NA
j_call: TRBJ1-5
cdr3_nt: TGCGCCAGCAGTGCCTTCGGGACCTCCAGCGAGCAGCCCCAGCATTTT
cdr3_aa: CASSAFGTSSEQPQHF

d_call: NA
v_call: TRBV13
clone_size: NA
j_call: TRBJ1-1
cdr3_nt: TGTGCCAGCAGCTCACATGGAGCGGGAGCCACTGAAGCTTTCTTT
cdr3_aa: CASSSHGAGATEAFF

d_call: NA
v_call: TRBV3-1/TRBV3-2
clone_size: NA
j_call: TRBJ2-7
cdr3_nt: TGTGCCAGCAGCCCCTCAGTGCAGTCCTACGAGCAGTACTTC
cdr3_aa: CASSPSVQSYEQYF

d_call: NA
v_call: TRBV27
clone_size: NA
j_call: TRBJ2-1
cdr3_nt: TGTGCCAGCAGTTCCATTGGGGGAGCCTACAATGAGCAGTTCTTC
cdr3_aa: CASSSIGGAYNEQFF

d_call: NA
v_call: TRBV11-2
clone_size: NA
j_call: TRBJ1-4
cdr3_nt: TGTGCCAGCAGCTCTCAGTCCTCTTGGGAAAAACTGTTTTTT
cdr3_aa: CASSSQSSWEKLFF

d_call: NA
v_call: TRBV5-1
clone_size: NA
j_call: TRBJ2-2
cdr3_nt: TGCGCCAGCCGAGACACCCAGGGGTCCGGGGAGCTGTTTTTT
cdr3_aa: CASRDTQGSGELFF

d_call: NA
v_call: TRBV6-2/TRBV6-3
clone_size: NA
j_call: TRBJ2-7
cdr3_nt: TGTGCCAGCAGTCCGAGGGGTAGGCCAGGGGAGTACGAGCAGTACTTC
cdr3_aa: CASSPRGRPGEYEQYF

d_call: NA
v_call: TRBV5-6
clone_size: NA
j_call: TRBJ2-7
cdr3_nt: TGTGCCAGCAGCCTAACTACAGGGACCTACGAGCAGTACTTC
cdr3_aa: CASSLTTGTYEQYF

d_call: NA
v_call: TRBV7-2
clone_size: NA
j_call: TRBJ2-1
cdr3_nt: TGTGCCAGCAGCTTTAGCCCGTTAGGGTGGAGCGAGCAGTTCTTC
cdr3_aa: CASSFSPLGWSEQFF

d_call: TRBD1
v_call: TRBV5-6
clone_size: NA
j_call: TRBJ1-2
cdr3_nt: TGTGCCAGCAGCACAGGGACAGGGGCCTATGGCTACACCTTC
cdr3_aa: CASSTGTGAYGYTF

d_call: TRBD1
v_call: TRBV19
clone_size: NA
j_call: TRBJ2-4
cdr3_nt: TGTGCCAGTAGTAACCGACAGGGCGGATGGGACATTCAGTACTTC
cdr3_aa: CASSNRQGGWDIQYF

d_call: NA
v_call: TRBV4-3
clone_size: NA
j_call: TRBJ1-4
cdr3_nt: TGCGCCAGCAGCCAAAAAGCGGGAGCAACTAATGAAAAACTGTTTTTT
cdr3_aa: CASSQKAGATNEKLFF

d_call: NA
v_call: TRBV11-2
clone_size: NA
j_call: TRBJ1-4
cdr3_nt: TGTGCCAGCAGCTTAGGCGATCCGTGGGCTAATGAAAAACTGTTTTTT
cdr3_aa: CASSLGDPWANEKLFF

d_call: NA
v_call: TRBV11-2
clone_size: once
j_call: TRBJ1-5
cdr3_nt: TGTGCCAGCAGCTTAGATCCCCCAGGGAGCAATCAGCCCCAGCATTTT
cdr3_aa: CASSLDPPGSNQPQHF

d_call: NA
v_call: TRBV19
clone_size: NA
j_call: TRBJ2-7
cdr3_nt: TGTGCCAGTAGTATAGAAGGACCCTACGAGCAGTACTTC
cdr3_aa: CASSIEGPYEQYF